The 11 T cell receptor beta chains presented below share a single source sample, sequenced in a study of cytomegalovirus exposure and HLA in healthy donors. The study ran its PCR with 60 Vbeta and 13 Jbeta primers. TCRdb's copy holds only in-frame clones and misses some; the assay was immunoSEQ multiplex PCR. This table holds 150,000 to 200,000 clones, around 80% found once. The sequencing sample was made of PBMCs. These receptors originate from a man aged 25-40 years in good health and CMV-seronegative.

This sequence joins TRBV7-3 and TRBJ2-1; TRBD2 agrees at 13 bases. There are 15 residues in the CDR3. V was pared by 4 bases and J by 7 bases, with 4 bases of the junction left unmatched. Germline V gene data show CDR1 as SGHTA and CDR2 as FQGTGA. CDR3 in DNA: TGTGCCAGCAGCTCGGGACTAGCGGGATTGAATGAGCAGTTCTTC. Translated: CASSSGLAGLNEQFF.

The rearrangement links TRBV7-2 to TRBJ2-7; 9 bases are a match to TRBD2. The V gene's germline CDR1 is SGHTA and CDR2 FQGNSA. The CDR3 is made up of 15 amino acids. V shed 1 base and J 3 bases; nucleotides not matched to a gene: 4. Written as DNA, the CDR3 is TGTGCCAGCAGCTTAGAGGGACTAGCTAACTACGAGCAGTACTTC. This sequence encodes CASSLEGLANYEQYF.

The J gene is TRBJ2-7, the V gene TRBV7-9; D is possibly TRBD1 (6 bases). CDR1 and CDR2 (germline): SEHNR, FQNEAQ (reference sequence). This CDR3 contains 14 residues. Trimming stripped 5 bases from V and 3 bases from J, with 14 bases between. The DNA of the CDR3 is TGTGCCAGCAGCCCCTCTCAGGGGCTCTACGAGCAGTACTTC. Its translation: CASSPSQGLYEQYF.

This clone was seen just once. V usage is TRBV27 and J usage is TRBJ2-7, with TRBD2 matching 10 bases. CDR1 MNHEY and CDR2 SMNVEV come from the germline V gene (reference sequence). The junction had 7 bases not matched to a gene; V was cut back by 4 bases and J by 4 bases. The CDR3 spans 15 residues. CDR3 in DNA: TGTGCCAGCAGTTCCCGGGGTAGCGGGAGGTACGAGCAGTACTTC. Protein sequence: CASSSRGSGRYEQYF.

The chain couples TRBV15 to TRBJ2-3; 8 bases are a match to TRBD2. Germline V gene sequence: CDR1 LNHNV, CDR2 YYDKDF (reference sequence). This CDR3 is built from 16 residues. J gave up 4 bases and V 0 bases, and 6 bases lay outside the gene matches. DNA of the CDR3: TGTGCCACCAGCAGAGATCGAGCGGGAGCTCCAGATACGCAGTATTTT. Protein product: CATSRDRAGAPDTQYF.

CDR3 protein: CASSRDPGANVLTF. CDR3 in DNA: TGTGCCAGCAGCCGAGATCCTGGGGCCAACGTCCTGACTTTC. The rearrangement uses TRBV5-4 and TRBJ2-6; no clear D gene. Germline V gene sequence: CDR1 SGHNT, CDR2 YYREEE (reference sequence). The ends were cut back, 4 bases at V and 2 bases at J, with 7 bases in the middle. The CDR3 contains 14 residues.

The CDR3 sequence: CASSLYRTDTEAFF. DNA of the CDR3: TGTGCCAGCAGCTTGTACCGAACGGACACTGAAGCTTTCTTT. The chain recombines TRBV5-4 with TRBJ1-1, with D unresolved. CDR1 SGHNT and CDR2 YYREEE come from the germline V gene (reference sequence). With 1 base removed from V and 3 bases from J, the gap between germline ends came to 10 bases. The CDR3 loop spans 14 amino acids.

This chain connects TRBV10-3 to TRBJ2-5, with 13 bases fitting TRBD2. The J segment lost 2 bases and the V segment lost 3 bases, leaving 6 bases of the junction unmatched. This CDR3 is built from 17 residues. Per germline, CDR1 ENHRY and CDR2 SYGVKD. Written as DNA, the CDR3 is TGTGCCATCAGTGAAACTAGCGGGAGGGCCGAGCAAGAGACCCAGTACTTC. This encodes CAISETSGRAEQETQYF.

In this sample, this clone turned up once. V is TRBV5-1 and J is TRBJ2-7, with 9 nucleotides matching TRBD2. The CDR3 has 14 amino acids. Trimming removed 2 bases from V and 4 bases from J; junction bases left unmatched: 4. Germline CDR1 reads SGHRS; CDR2 reads YFSETQ. CDR3 sequence: CASSFGLAGYEQYF. The CDR3 nucleotides are TGCGCCAGCAGCTTTGGTCTAGCGGGATACGAGCAGTACTTC.

This clone was seen only a few times. V is TRBV2 and J is TRBJ1-2; D is unclear. This CDR3 spans 13 amino acids. The germline V gene encodes CDR1 SNHLY and CDR2 FYNNEI. Trimming shortened V by 6 bases and J by 7 bases, and 15 bases separated the two germline ends. The CDR3, as DNA: TGTGCCAGCAGCCTGGACTTAGTCGGTGGCTACACCTTC. It yields the protein CASSLDLVGGYTF.

The chain employs TRBV6-6 and TRBJ2-7; TRBD1 agrees at 8 bases. Germline loops: CDR1 MNHNY, CDR2 SVGAGI (reference sequence). This CDR3 spans 16 amino acids. The trim removed 0 bases at V and 3 bases at J, leaving 7 bases unmatched. The chain's CDR3 is CASSYSVDTGGYEQYF. CDR3 coding DNA: TGTGCCAGCAGTTACTCTGTCGATACAGGGGGCTACGAGCAGTACTTC.